These 5 T cell receptor beta chains share one sample of origin, sequenced in a study of vaccination and CD4 T cells after COVID-19. Cultured CD4+ T cells had their DNA profiled by the Oncomine TCR Beta short-read assay. TCRdb reanalysed the PCR reads using MiXCR and keeps one entry per CDR3 protein. The sample shows around 10,000 distinct CDR3 sequences, under 60% of them seen only once. Treatment described: roughly 10-day PBMC culture with coronavirus spike peptide pools or control peptides (ViraFEST assay). Antigen specificity for these receptors is unknown. Input material: CD4+ T cells from blood, cultured in vitro. These TCRs come from a human donor who had recovered from COVID-19.

This clonotype has only a few counts. This sequence joins TRBV7-2 and TRBJ2-3; TRBD2 is a possible D gene (7 bases). The CDR3 runs 17 residues. The V gene lost 1 base and the J gene lost 8 bases, with 22 bases spanning the gap. Germline-derived CDR1 and CDR2 are SGHTA and FQGNSA. This CDR3 is CASSLVIGGAGQSTQYF. CDR3 DNA: TGTGCCAGCAGCTTAGTGATAGGGGGGGCGGGGCAGAGTACGCAGTATTTT.

The sample holds one count of this clonotype. The chain employs TRBV5-1 and TRBJ1-1, with unresolved D. The CDR3 sequence is 12 residues long. The germline V gene encodes CDR1 SGHRS and CDR2 YFSETQ. Trimming shortened V by 4 bases and J by 4 bases, and 8 bases separated the two germline ends. DNA of the CDR3: TGCGCCAGCAGCACCTCTGGCACTGAAGCTTTCTTT. Its protein is CASSTSGTEAFF.

V is TRBV6-1 and J is TRBJ1-1; a possible D gene is TRBD1 (6 bases). Between the trimmed V and J ends, which lost 11 bases and 4 bases, there was a span of 23 bases. Germline V gene sequence: CDR1 MNHNS, CDR2 SASEGT. The CDR3 totals 15 residues. This CDR3 is CALRDMGFLGTEAFF. The CDR3 DNA reads as TGTGCCTTACGGGACATGGGATTTTTGGGCACTGAAGCTTTCTTT.

The chain couples TRBV6-1 to TRBJ1-2; 7 positions agree with TRBD1. Germline CDR1 is MNHNS and CDR2 is SASEGT. Trimming at V came to 5 bases and at J to 8 bases, leaving 17 bases not matched to a gene. This CDR3 is built from 16 residues. The CDR3 DNA reads TGTGCCAGCAGTATAAGCCCGGGACAGCGGTCCAGCGGCTACACCTTC. The encoded protein is CASSISPGQRSSGYTF.

This clonotype was observed a few times. The chain combines TRBV19 with TRBJ2-1, with TRBD2 identical over 7 bases. V lost 3 bases to trimming and J lost 7 bases; unmatched junction nucleotides: 9. The V gene's germline CDR1 is LNHDA and CDR2 SQIVND (reference sequence). The CDR3 length is 15 residues. CDR3 loop: CASSIGLAVPNEQFF. CDR3 in DNA: TGTGCCAGTAGTATCGGGCTAGCGGTCCCGAATGAGCAGTTCTTC. The whole variable domain, filled in from reference TRBV19 and TRBJ2-1, reads DGGITQSPKYLFRKEGQNVTLSCEQNLNHDAMYWYRQDPGQGLRLIYYSQIVNDFQKGDIAEGYSVSREKKESFPLTVTSAQKNPTAFYLCASSIGLAVPNEQFFGPGTRLTVL.